A single T cell receptor (beta chain) is shown here with its context. The data belong to a study of blood T cell repertoires in COVID-19. In the study overall: Sites in the United States, Italy and Spain provided acute and convalescent COVID-19 samples. From T cells, B-cell-depleted T cells, or PBMCs came the material, which was cDNA or gDNA.

The CDR3 has 15 amino acids. V dropped 2 bases and J dropped 5; count of bases not matched to a gene: 5. CDR1 is SGHRS, CDR2 YFSETQ, per germline. Original analysis: Reference gene primers were amplified, and this amplification served to estimate nucleated cell counts. Here immunoSEQ multiplex PCR was the method, and the copy in TCRdb shows in-frame clones only, minus some. V, J and clone size were drawn from that table, and D and trimming were deduced from the DNA. This repertoire shows roughly 200,000 clones, about 86% found once; its top ten account for 5.5% to 7.5%. The V and J genes are TRBV5-1 and TRBJ2-7; the match to TRBD2 covers 12 bases. Sequenced material: peripheral blood. This TCR derives from a man aged 55 to 69 who had recovered from COVID-19. This CDR3 is CASSFGLAGSHEQYF. In DNA form, the CDR3 reads TGCGCCAGCAGCTTTGGACTAGCGGGGTCCCACGAGCAGTACTTC.